This T cell receptor (beta chain) is from a study of blood T cell repertoires in COVID-19. As for the study in general: The cDNA or gDNA used as material had been derived from T cells, B-cell-depleted T cells, or PBMCs.

Authors' data handling: By means of reference gene primer amplification, nucleated cell counts were estimated. TCRdb keeps only in-frame clones here, not all; method: immunoSEQ multiplex PCR. The V and J calls and clone size are taken from that table; D and trimming were inferred from the DNA. In the table there are fewer than 250,000 clones, 80% to 85% of which are singletons. This CDR3 region has 14 residues. The germline V gene has CDR1 MNHEY and CDR2 SVGAGI. V shed 4 bases and J 4 bases; nucleotides not matched to a gene: 5. The sequencing input was peripheral blood. V gene TRBV6-5 combines with J gene TRBJ1-1; TRBD1 aligns across 8 bases. The receptor's source is a woman at least 80 years old with COVID-19, enrolled during active disease. The CDR3 sequence is CASSSGQGRTEAFF. The CDR3 coding sequence is TGTGCCAGCAGTTCTGGACAGGGCCGCACTGAAGCTTTCTTT.